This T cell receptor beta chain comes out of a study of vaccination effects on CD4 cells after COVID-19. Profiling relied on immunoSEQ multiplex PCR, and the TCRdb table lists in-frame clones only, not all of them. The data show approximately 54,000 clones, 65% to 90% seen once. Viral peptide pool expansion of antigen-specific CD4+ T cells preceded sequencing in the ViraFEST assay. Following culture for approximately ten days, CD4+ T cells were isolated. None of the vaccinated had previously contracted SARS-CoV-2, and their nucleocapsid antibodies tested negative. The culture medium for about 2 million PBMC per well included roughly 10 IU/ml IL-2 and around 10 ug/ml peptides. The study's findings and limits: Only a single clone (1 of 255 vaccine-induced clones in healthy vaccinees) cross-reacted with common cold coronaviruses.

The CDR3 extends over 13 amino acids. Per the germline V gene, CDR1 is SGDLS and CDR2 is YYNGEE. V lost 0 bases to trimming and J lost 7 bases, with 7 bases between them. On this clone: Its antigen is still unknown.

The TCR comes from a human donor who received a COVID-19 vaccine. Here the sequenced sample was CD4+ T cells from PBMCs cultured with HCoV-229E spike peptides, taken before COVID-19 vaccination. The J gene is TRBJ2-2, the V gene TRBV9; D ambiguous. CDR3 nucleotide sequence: TGTGCCAGCAGCGTAGTCCTCGGCGGGGAGCTGTTTTTT. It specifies CASSVVLGGELFF.